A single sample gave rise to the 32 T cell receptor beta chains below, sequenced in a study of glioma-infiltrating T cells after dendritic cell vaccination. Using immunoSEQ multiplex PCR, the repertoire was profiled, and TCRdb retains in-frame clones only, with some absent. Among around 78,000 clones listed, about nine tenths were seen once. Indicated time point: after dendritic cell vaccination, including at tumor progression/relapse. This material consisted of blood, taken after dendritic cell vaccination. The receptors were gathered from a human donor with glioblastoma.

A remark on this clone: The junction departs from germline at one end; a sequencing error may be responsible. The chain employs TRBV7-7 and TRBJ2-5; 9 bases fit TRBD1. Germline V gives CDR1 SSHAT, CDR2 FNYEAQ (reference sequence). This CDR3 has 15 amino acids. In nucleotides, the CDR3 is TGTGCTAGCAGCTCTGCCGGGACAGGGAAAGAGACCCAGTACTTC. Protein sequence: CASSSAGTGKETQYF.

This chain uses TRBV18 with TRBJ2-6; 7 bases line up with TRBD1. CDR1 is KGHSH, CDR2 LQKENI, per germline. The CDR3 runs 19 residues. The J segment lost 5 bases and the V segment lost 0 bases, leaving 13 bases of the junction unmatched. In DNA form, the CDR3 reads TGTGCCAGCTCACCACCGAGGACAGGAGAACTCTTTCGGGCCAACGTCCTGACTTTC. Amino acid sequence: CASSPPRTGELFRANVLTF.

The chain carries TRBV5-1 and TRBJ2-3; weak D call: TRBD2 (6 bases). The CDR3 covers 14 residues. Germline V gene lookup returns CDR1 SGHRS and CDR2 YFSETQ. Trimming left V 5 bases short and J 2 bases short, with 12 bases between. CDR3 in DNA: TGCGCCAGCAGGGAGGGCAGCTTCACAGATACGCAGTATTTT. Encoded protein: CASREGSFTDTQYF.

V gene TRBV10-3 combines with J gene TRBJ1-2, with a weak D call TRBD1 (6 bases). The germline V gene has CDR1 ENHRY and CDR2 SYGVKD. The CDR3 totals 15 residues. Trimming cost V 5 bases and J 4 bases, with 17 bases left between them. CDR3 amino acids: CAISNGAQGGYGYTF. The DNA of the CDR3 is TGTGCCATCAGTAACGGGGCACAGGGCGGCTATGGCTACACCTTC.

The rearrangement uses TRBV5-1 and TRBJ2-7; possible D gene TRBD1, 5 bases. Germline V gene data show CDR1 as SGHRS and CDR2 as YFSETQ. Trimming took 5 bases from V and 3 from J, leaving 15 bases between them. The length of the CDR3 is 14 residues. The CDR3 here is CASRADSYVYEQYF. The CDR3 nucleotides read TGCGCCAGCAGAGCTGACAGTTACGTCTACGAGCAGTACTTC.

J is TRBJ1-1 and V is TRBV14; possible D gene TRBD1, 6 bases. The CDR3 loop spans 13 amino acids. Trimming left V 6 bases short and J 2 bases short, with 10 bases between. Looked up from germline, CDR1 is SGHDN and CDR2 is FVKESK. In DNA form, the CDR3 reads TGTGCCAGCAGTCGGGACACCAACACTGAAGCTTTCTTT. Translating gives CASSRDTNTEAFF.

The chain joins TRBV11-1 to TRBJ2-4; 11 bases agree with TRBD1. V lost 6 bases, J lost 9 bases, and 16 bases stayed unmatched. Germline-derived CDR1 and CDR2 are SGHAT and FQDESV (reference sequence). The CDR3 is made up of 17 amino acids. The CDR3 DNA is TGTGCCAGCAGTTGGGGAACATCCGGGACAGGGGGATCCATTCAGTACTTC. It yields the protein CASSWGTSGTGGSIQYF.

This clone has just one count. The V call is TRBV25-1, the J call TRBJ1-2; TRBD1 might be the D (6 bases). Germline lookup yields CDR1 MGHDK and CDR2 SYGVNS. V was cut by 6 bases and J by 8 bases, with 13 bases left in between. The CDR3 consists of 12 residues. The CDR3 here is CASRDTGFGYTF. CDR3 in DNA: TGTGCCAGCAGAGACACAGGGTTCGGCTACACCTTC.

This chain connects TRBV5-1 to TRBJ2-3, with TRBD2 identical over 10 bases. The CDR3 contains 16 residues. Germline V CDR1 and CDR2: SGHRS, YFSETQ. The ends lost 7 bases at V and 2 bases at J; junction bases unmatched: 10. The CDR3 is CASRRGSGGVTDTQYF. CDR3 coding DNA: TGCGCCAGCCGTCGAGGGAGCGGGGGGGTCACAGATACGCAGTATTTT.

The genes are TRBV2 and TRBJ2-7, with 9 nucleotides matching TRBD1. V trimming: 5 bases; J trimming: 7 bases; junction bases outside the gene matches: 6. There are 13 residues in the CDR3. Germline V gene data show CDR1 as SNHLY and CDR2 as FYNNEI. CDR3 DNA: TGTGCCAGCAGTTCCTACAGGGGGCGAGAGCAGTACTTC. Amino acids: CASSSYRGREQYF.

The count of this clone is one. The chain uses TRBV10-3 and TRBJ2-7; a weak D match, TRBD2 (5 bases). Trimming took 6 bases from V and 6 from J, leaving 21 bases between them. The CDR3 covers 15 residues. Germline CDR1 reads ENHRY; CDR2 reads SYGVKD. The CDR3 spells CAIRLDGPRGGEQYF. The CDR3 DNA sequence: TGTGCCATCAGGTTAGACGGACCTCGGGGTGGCGAGCAGTACTTC.

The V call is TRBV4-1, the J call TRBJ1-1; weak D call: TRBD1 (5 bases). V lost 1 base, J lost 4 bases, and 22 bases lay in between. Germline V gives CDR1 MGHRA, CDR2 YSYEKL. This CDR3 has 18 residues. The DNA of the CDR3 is TGCGCCAGCAGCCAAGGACTTGGACCCTTACGGGGGGGCACTGAAGCTTTCTTT. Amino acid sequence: CASSQGLGPLRGGTEAFF.

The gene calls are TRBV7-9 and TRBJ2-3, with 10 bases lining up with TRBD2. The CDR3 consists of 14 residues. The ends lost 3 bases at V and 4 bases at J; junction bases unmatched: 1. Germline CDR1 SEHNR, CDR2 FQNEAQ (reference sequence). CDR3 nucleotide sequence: TGTGCCAGCAGCTTGGGACTAGCGTCAGATACGCAGTATTTT. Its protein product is CASSLGLASDTQYF.

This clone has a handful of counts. DNA of the CDR3: TGTGCCAGCAGTGAATTTAGCGGGGGGGCAGATACGCAGTATTTT. Its protein is CASSEFSGGADTQYF. V is TRBV6-1 and J is TRBJ2-3; TRBD2 agrees at 11 bases. CDR1 and CDR2 (germline): MNHNS, SASEGT. The junction had 2 bases not matched to a gene; V was cut back by 2 bases and J by 4 bases. This CDR3 is built from 15 residues.

The CDR3 spells CASSPLGQVSTPQHF. CDR3 in DNA: TGTGCCAGCAGTCCCCTCGGACAAGTAAGCACGCCCCAGCATTTT. This sequence joins TRBV6-6 and TRBJ1-5, with a weak D call TRBD1 (5 bases). The CDR3 is 15 residues long. The germline gives CDR1 MNHNY, CDR2 SVGAGI (reference sequence). Between the trimmed V and J ends, which lost 5 bases and 9 bases, there was a span of 20 bases.

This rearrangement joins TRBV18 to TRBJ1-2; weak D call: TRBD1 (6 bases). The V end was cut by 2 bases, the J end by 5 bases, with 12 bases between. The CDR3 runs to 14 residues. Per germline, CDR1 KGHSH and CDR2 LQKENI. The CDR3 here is CASSPGGGRYGYTF. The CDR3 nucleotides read TGTGCCAGCTCACCAGGGGGCGGTAGATATGGCTACACCTTC.

CDR3 DNA sequence: TGTGCCAGAGCGGGGGGCAGTTCCTACAATGAGCAGTTCTTC. It encodes CARAGGSSYNEQFF. The chain has TRBV2 and TRBJ2-1; 9 bases fit TRBD2. Trimming took 9 bases from V and 1 from J; bases not matched to a gene: 4. Germline lookup yields CDR1 SNHLY and CDR2 FYNNEI. The CDR3 is made up of 14 amino acids.

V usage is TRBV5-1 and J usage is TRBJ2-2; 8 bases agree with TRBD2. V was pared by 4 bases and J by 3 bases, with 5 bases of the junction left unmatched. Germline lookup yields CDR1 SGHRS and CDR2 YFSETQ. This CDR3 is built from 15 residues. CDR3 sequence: CASSIRAGDTGELFF. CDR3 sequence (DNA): TGCGCCAGCAGCATACGAGCGGGAGACACCGGGGAGCTGTTTTTT. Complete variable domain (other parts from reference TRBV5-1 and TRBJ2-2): KAGVTQTPRYLIKTRGQQVTLSCSPISGHRSVSWYQQTPGQGLQFLFEYFSETQRNKGNFPGRFSGRQFSNSRSEMNVSTLELGDSALYLCASSIRAGDTGELFFGEGSRLTVL.

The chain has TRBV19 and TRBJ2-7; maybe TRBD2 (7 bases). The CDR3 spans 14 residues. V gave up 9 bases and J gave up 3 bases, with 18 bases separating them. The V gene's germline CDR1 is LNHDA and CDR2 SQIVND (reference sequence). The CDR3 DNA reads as TGTGCCAGGGGGGGGCTAGCGGTAGACTACGAGCAGTACTTC. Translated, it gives CARGGLAVDYEQYF.

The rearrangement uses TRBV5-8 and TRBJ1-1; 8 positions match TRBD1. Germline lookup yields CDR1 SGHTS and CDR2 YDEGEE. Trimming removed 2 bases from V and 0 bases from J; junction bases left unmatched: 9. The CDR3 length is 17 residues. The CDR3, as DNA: TGTGCCAGCAGCTTCGCCTTCCTACAGGGGGTGAACACTGAAGCTTTCTTT. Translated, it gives CASSFAFLQGVNTEAFF.

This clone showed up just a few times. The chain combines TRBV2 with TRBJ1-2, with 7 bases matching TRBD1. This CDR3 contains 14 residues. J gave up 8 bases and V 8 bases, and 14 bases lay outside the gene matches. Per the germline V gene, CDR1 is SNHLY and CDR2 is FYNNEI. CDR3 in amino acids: CASQYGQEAGGYTF. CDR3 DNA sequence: TGTGCCAGCCAGTACGGACAGGAGGCGGGGGGCTACACCTTC. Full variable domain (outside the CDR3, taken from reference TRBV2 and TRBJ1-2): EPEVTQTPSHQVTQMGQEVILRCVPISNHLYFYWYRQILGQKVEFLVSFYNNEISEKSEIFDDQFSVERPDGSNFTLKIRSTKLEDSAMYFCASQYGQEAGGYTFGSGTRLTVV.

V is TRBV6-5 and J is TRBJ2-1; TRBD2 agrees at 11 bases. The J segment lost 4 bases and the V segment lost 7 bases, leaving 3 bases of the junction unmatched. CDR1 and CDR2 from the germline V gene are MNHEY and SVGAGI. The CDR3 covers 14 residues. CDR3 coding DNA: TGTGCCAGCACTTGGACTAGCGGGTACAATGAGCAGTTCTTC. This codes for CASTWTSGYNEQFF.

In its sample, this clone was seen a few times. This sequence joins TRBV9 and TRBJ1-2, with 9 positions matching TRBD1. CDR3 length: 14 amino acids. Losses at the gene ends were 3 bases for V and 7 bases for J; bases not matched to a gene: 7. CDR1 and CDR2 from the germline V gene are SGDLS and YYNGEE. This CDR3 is CASSDTTGGSGYTF. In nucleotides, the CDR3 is TGTGCCAGCAGCGATACGACAGGGGGGAGTGGCTACACCTTC.

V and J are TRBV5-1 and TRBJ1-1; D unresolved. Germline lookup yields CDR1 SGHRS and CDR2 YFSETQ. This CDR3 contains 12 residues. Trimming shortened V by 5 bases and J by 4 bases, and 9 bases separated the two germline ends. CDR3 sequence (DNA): TGCGCCAGCAGGGCAAGTCTCACTGAAGCTTTCTTT. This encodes CASRASLTEAFF.

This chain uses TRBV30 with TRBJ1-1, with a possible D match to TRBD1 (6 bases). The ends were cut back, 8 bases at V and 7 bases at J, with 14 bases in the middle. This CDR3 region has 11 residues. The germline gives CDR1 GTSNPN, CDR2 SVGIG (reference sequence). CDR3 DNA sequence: TGTGCCGGGGGGGGGCCCGGTGAAGCTTTCTTT. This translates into CAGGGPGEAFF.

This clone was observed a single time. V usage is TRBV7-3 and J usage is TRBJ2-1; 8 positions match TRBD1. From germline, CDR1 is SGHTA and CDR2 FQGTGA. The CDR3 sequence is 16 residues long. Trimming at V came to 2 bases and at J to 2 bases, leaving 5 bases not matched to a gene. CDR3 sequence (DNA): TGTGCCAGCAGCTTATCCCCAGGGGGCACCTACAATGAGCAGTTCTTC. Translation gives CASSLSPGGTYNEQFF.

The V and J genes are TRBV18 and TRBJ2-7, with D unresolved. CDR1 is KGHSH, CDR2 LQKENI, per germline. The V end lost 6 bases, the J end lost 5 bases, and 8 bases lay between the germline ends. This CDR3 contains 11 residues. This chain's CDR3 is CASSGLDEQYF. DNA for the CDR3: TGTGCCAGCTCCGGTCTGGACGAGCAGTACTTC.

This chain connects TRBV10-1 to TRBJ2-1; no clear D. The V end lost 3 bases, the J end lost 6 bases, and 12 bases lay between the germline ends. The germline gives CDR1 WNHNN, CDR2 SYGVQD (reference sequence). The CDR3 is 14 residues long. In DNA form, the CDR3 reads TGCGCCAGCAGTGACCCCCCGCAGGTCAATGAGCAGTTCTTC. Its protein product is CASSDPPQVNEQFF.

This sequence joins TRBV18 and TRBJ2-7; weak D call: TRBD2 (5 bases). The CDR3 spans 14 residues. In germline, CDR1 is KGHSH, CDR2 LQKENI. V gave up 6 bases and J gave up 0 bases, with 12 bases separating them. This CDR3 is CASSTSGSSYEQYF. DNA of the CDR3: TGTGCCAGCTCGACCAGTGGGAGCTCCTACGAGCAGTACTTC.

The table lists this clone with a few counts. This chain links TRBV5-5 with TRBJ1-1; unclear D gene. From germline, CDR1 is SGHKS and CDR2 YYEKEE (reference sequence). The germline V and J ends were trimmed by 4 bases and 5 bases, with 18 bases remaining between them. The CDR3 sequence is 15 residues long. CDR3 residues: CASSHPRTSGTEAFF. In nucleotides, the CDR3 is TGTGCCAGCAGCCACCCACGGACGTCGGGGACTGAAGCTTTCTTT. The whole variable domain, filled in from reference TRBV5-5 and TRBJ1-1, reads DAGVTQSPTHLIKTRGQQVTLRCSPISGHKSVSWYQQVLGQGPQFIFQYYEKEERGRGNFPDRFSARQFPNYSSELNVNALLLGDSALYLCASSHPRTSGTEAFFGQGTRLTVV.

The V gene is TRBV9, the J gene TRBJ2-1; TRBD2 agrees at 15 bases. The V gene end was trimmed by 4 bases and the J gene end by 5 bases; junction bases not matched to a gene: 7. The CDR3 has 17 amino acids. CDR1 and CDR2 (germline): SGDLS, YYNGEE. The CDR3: CASSSGLAGGFDNEQFF. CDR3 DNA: TGTGCCAGCAGCTCCGGACTAGCGGGAGGGTTCGACAATGAGCAGTTCTTC.

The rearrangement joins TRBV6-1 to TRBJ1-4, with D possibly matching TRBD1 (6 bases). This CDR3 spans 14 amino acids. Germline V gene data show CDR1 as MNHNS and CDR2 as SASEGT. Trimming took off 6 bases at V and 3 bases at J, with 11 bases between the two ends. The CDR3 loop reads CASSLGGANEKLFF. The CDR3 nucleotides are TGTGCCAGCAGCCTAGGGGGTGCTAATGAAAAACTGTTTTTT.